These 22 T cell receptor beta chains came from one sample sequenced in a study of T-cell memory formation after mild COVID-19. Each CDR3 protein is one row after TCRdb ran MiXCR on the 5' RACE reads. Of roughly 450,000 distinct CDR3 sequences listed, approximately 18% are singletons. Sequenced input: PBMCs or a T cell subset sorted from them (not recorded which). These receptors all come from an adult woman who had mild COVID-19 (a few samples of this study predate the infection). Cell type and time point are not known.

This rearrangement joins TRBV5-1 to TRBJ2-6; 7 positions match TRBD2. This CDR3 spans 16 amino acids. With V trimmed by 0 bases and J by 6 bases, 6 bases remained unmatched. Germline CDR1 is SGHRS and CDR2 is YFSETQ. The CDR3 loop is CASSLGAGSSANVLTF. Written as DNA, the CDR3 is TGCGCCAGCAGCTTGGGAGCGGGATCATCGGCCAACGTCCTGACTTTC.

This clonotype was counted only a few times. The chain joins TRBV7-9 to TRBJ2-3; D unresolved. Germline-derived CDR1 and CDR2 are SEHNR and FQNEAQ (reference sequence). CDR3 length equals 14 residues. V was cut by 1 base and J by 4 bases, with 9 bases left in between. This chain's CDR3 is CASSLGSTADTQYF. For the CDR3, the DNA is TGTGCCAGCAGCTTAGGGAGTACGGCAGATACGCAGTATTTT.

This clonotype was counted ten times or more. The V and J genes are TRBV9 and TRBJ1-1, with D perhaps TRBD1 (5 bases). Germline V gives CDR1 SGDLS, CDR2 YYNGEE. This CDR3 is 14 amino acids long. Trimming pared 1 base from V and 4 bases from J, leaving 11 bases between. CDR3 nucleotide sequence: TGTGCCAGCAGCGTACACCAGGGAAGCACTGAAGCTTTCTTT. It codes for CASSVHQGSTEAFF.

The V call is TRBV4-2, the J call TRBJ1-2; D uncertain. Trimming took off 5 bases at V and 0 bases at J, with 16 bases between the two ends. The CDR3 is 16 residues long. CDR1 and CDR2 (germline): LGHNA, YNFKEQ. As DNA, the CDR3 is TGTGCCAGCAGCGCCCGCTCAGACACGACTAACTATGGCTACACCTTC. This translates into CASSARSDTTNYGYTF.

Here the CDR3 DNA reads TGTGCCAGCAGCTTAATCTGGACAGGGGGGAAGGAGGAAGAGACCCAGTACTTC. Amino acids: CASSLIWTGGKEEETQYF. The gene calls are TRBV7-6 and TRBJ2-5; TRBD1 matches at 10 bases. Unmatched junction bases numbered 12, after V lost 2 bases and J lost 3 bases. The CDR3 covers 18 residues. Per the germline V gene, CDR1 is SGHVS and CDR2 is FNYEAQ.

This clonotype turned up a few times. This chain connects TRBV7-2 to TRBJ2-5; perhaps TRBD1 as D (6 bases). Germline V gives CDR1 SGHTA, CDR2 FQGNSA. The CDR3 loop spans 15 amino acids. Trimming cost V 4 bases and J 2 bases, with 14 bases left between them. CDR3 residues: CASSSMGHSQETQYF. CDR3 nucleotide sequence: TGTGCCAGCAGCTCCATGGGACATAGTCAAGAGACCCAGTACTTC.

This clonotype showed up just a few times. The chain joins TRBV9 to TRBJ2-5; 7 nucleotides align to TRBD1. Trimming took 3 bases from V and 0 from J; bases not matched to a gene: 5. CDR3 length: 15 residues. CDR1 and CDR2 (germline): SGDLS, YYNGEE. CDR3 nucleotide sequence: TGTGCCAGCAGCGAGGGGGCAGGGGACCAAGAGACCCAGTACTTC. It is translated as CASSEGAGDQETQYF.

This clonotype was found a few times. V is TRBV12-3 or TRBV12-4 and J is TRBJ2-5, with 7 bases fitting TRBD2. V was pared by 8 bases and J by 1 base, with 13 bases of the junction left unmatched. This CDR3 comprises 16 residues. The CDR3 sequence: CASFTSGITIQETQYF. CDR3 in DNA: TGTGCCAGCTTCACGAGCGGGATAACGATCCAAGAGACCCAGTACTTC.

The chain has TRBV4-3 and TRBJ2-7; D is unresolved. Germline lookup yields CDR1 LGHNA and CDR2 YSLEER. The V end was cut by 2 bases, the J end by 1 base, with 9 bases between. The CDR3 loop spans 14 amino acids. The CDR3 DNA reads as TGCGCCAGCAGCCAAAGCTTCGGATCCTACGAGCAGTACTTC. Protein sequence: CASSQSFGSYEQYF.

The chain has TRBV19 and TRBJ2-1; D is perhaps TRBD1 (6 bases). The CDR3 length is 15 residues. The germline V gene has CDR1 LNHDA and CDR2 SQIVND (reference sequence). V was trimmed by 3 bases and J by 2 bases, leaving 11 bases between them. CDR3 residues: CASSMDSGTYNEQFF. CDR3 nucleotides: TGTGCCAGTAGTATGGACAGCGGTACCTACAATGAGCAGTTCTTC.

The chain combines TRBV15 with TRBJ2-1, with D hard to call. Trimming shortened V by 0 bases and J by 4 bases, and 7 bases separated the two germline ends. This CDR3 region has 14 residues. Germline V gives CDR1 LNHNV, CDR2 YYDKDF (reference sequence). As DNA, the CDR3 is TGTGCCACCAGCAGAGATCCTGGGTACAATGAGCAGTTCTTC. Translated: CATSRDPGYNEQFF.

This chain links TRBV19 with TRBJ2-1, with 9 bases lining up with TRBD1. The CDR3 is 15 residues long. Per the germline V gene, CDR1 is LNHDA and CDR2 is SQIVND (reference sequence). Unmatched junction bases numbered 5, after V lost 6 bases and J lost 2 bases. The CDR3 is CASRPGQGAYNEQFF. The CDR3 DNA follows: TGTGCCAGTAGGCCGGGACAGGGTGCCTACAATGAGCAGTTCTTC.

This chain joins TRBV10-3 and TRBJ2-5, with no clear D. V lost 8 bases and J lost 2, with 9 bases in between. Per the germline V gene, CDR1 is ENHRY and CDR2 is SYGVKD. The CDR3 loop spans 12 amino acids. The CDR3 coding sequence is TGTGCCATCCCGGGCCCTCAAGAGACCCAGTACTTC. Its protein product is CAIPGPQETQYF.

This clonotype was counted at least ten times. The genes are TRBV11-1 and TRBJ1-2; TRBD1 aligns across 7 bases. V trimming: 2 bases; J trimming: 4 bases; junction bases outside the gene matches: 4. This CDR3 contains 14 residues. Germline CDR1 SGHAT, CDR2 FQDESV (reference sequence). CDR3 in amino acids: CASSLSRGAYGYTF. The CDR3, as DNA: TGTGCCAGCAGCTTATCCAGGGGGGCCTATGGCTACACCTTC.

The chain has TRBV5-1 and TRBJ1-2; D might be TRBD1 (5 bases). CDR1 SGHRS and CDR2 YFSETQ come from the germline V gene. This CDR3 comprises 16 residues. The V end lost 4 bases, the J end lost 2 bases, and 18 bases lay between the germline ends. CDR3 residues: CASSAGSDTKNYGYTF. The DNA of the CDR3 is TGCGCCAGCAGCGCGGGATCGGACACCAAGAACTATGGCTACACCTTC.

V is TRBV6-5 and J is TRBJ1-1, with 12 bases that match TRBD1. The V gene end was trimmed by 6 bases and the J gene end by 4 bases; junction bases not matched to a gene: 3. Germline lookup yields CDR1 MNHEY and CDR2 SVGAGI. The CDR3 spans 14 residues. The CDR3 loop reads CASRRDRGRTEAFF. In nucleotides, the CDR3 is TGTGCCAGCAGACGGGACAGGGGGCGCACTGAAGCTTTCTTT.

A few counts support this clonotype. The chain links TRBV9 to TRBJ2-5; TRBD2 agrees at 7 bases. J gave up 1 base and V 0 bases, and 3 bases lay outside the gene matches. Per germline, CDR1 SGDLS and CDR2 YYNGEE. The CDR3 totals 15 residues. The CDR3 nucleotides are TGTGCCAGCAGCGTAGACGGGAGGCGCCAAGAGACCCAGTACTTC. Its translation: CASSVDGRRQETQYF.

Here the CDR3 reads CAWSSQVAGVNTGELFF. CDR3 coding DNA: TGTGCCTGGAGTAGTCAAGTAGCGGGTGTGAACACCGGGGAGCTGTTTTTT. The rearrangement joins TRBV30 to TRBJ2-2, with TRBD2 matching over 7 bases. J was trimmed by 1 base and V by 2 bases; bases with no gene match: 10. The CDR3 consists of 17 residues. CDR1 is GTSNPN, CDR2 SVGIG, per germline (reference sequence). The complete variable domain, with remaining parts taken from reference TRBV30 and TRBJ2-2, reads SQTIHQWPATLVQPVGSPLSLECTVEGTSNPNLYWYRQAAGRGLQLLFYSVGIGQISSEVPQNLSASRPQDRQFILSSKKLLLSDSGFYLCAWSSQVAGVNTGELFFGEGSRLTVL.

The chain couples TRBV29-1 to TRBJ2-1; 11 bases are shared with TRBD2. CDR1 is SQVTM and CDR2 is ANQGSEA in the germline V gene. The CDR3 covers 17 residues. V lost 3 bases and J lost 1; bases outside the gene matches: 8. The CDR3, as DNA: TGCAGCGTTGAGTGGCTAGCGGGGGGCCCGTCCTACAATGAGCAGTTCTTC. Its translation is CSVEWLAGGPSYNEQFF.

The CDR3 spells CSVGTGENQPQHF. In nucleotides, the CDR3 is TGCAGCGTTGGGACAGGGGAGAATCAGCCCCAGCATTTT. V is TRBV29-1 and J is TRBJ1-5; the match to TRBD1 covers 9 bases. CDR3 length equals 13 residues. Per the germline V gene, CDR1 is SQVTM and CDR2 is ANQGSEA. V trimming: 4 bases; J trimming: 4 bases; junction bases outside the gene matches: 2.

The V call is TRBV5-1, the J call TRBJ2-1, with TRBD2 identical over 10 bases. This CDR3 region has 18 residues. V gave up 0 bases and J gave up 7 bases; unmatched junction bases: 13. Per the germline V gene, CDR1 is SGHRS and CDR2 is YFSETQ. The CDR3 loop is CASSLGLAGVFLSNEQFF. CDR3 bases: TGCGCCAGCAGCTTGGGGCTAGCGGGAGTTTTTTTGAGTAATGAGCAGTTCTTC.

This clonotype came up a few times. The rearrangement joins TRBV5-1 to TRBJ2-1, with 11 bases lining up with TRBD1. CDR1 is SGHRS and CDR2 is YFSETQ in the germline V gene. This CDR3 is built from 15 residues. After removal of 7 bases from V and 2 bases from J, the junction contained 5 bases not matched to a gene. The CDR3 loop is CASARTGGAYNEQFF. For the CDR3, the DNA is TGCGCCAGCGCTCGGACAGGGGGCGCCTACAATGAGCAGTTCTTC. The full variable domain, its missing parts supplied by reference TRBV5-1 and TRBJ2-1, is KAGVTQTPRYLIKTRGQQVTLSCSPISGHRSVSWYQQTPGQGLQFLFEYFSETQRNKGNFPGRFSGRQFSNSRSEMNVSTLELGDSALYLCASARTGGAYNEQFFGPGTRLTVL.